Given below is one T cell receptor (beta chain) in context. The target antigen is unknown. TCRdb itself ran the 5' RACE reads through MiXCR, one entry per CDR3 protein. Here the sample spans 150,000 to 200,000 distinct CDR3 sequences, around 20% being singletons. The data were obtained in a study of CD8 T cells in ankylosing spondylitis. Study-wide results and limits: Ankylosing spondylitis blood appeared to carry a characteristic TCR beta motif of fewer than 10 highly homologous variants. Clones linked to the disease showed a CD8+ phenotype. They occurred at relatively low frequencies in peripheral blood.

The ends were cut back, 4 bases at V and 1 base at J, with 14 bases in the middle. The length of the CDR3 is 16 residues. Per the germline V gene, CDR1 is SGHVS and CDR2 is FQNEAQ. This TCR was recovered from a male donor with ankylosing spondylitis or in good health (not recorded which). The sample comprised blood, either unsorted or a sorted T cell fraction (not recorded which). The V gene is TRBV7-8, the J gene TRBJ1-5; maybe TRBD1 (6 bases). The CDR3 sequence is CASSSAGGWSNQPQHF. The CDR3, as DNA: TGTGCCAGCAGCTCGGCCGGGGGCTGGAGCAATCAGCCCCAGCATTTT.